This T cell receptor (beta chain) was identified during a study of T cells in Graves' hyperthyroidism and ophthalmopathy. TCR beta CDR3 regions were amplified from RNA. Carried out on the TCR CDR3, a first-round RT-PCR used the HTBI primer set. Via MiXCR, TCRdb re-called the multiplex PCR reads, giving one row per CDR3 protein. Of a few hundred thousand distinct CDR3 sequences in the sample, 40% to 55% are singletons; the top ten hold 8% to 8.5%. CDR3 size: 14 residues. CDR1 is SGHTA and CDR2 is FQGNSA in the germline V gene. Trimming shortened V by 8 bases and J by 4 bases, and 17 bases separated the two germline ends.

This receptor was taken from a woman aged 18-29 years with Graves' hyperthyroidism. The sequencing input was peripheral blood or thyroid tissue (not recorded which). V usage is TRBV7-2 and J usage is TRBJ1-1; tentative D call: TRBD1 (5 bases). The CDR3 protein is CASGRGPAVTEAFF. The CDR3 DNA sequence: TGTGCCAGCGGTAGGGGTCCGGCTGTCACTGAAGCTTTCTTT.